A selection of T cell receptor beta chains follows, all from one sample in a study of blood T cell repertoires in COVID-19. TCRdb's copy holds only in-frame clones and misses some; the assay was immunoSEQ multiplex PCR. The sample has 90,000 to 150,000 clones; 85% to 90% are singletons. Sequenced material: peripheral blood. All receptors come from a woman in her 50s with acute or convalescent COVID-19. Both conserved end residues are part of each CDR3. The D gene is left open where the match is weak. The size of a clone is reported for some rows only, either as once, few or many, or as a class for expanded clones.

TRBJ2-2 TRBV5-1 TRBD2 . CASSSLVLAGDTGELFF TGCGCCAGCAGCTCCCTAGTACTAGCGGGGGATACCGGGGAGCTGTTTTTT
TRBJ1-4 TRBV7-9 . . CASSQGSEKLFF TGTGCCAGCAGCCAGGGTTCGGAAAAACTGTTTTTT
TRBJ2-1 TRBV3-1/TRBV3-2 TRBD2 . CASSQLVTSDYNEQFF TGTGCCAGCAGCCAACTTGTGACTAGCGATTACAATGAGCAGTTCTTC
TRBJ1-2 TRBV3-1/TRBV3-2 . . CASSQVLGYTF TGTGCCAGCAGCCAAGTCTTAGGCTACACCTTC
TRBJ2-3 TRBV5-4 TRBD1 . CASSPDRRNRHSSTDTQYF TGTGCCAGCAGCCCGGACAGGCGAAACAGACATTCTAGCACAGATACGCAGTATTTT
TRBJ1-1 TRBV6-2/TRBV6-3 . . CASSFSLTEAFF TGTGCCAGCAGTTTTTCCCTCACTGAAGCTTTCTTT
TRBJ2-4 TRBV13 TRBD2 . CASSYGLGGDIQYF TGTGCCAGCAGCTATGGACTAGGAGGGGACATTCAGTACTTC
TRBJ1-3 TRBV7-2 TRBD1 . CASSLAGTGGSGNTIYF TGTGCCAGCAGCTTAGCCGGGACAGGGGGCTCTGGAAACACCATATATTTT
TRBJ2-7 TRBV30 TRBD1 . CALEWTGQYEQYF TGTGCCTTGGAATGGACAGGGCAGTACGAGCAGTACTTC
TRBJ1-2 TRBV7-2 TRBD1 . CASSLATPPTGGAHYGYTF TGTGCCAGCAGCTTAGCTACCCCACCAACAGGGGGCGCCCACTATGGCTACACCTTC
TRBJ2-5 TRBV5-1 . . CASSPGGGETQYF TGCGCCAGCAGCCCGGGGGGCGGGGAGACCCAGTACTTC
TRBJ1-2 TRBV3-1/TRBV3-2 TRBD1 . CASSQTGGYGYTF TGTGCCAGCAGCCAAACAGGGGGCTATGGCTACACCTTC
TRBJ1-6 TRBV11-3 TRBD1 . CASSPRTGDSPLHF TGTGCCAGCAGCCCCCGGACAGGGGATTCACCCCTCCACTTT
TRBJ1-1 TRBV5-1 . . CASSSDSTNTEAFF TGCGCCAGCAGCTCGGACAGCACCAACACTGAAGCTTTCTTT
TRBJ1-1 TRBV5-4 . . CASSSSQTLEITEAFF TGTGCCAGCAGCTCATCCCAAACTCTTGAGATCACTGAAGCTTTCTTT
TRBJ2-1 TRBV19 TRBD2 . CASSSLWGSGRIGEQFF TGTGCCAGTAGTTCTTTATGGGGTAGCGGGAGAATCGGTGAGCAGTTCTTC
TRBJ1-2 TRBV9 . . CASSTEGQNYGYTF TGTGCCAGCAGCACCGAGGGCCAAAACTATGGCTACACCTTC
TRBJ1-1 TRBV27 . . CASSSLKGARTEAFF TGTGCCAGCAGTTCGCTCAAAGGGGCGCGAACTGAAGCTTTCTTT
TRBJ2-2 TRBV9 . . CASSVGGRGTGELFF TGTGCCAGCAGCGTTGGAGGGAGAGGTACCGGGGAGCTGTTTTTT
TRBJ2-7 TRBV19 . few CASSRPGADEQYF TGTGCCAGTAGTAGGCCAGGGGCGGACGAGCAGTACTTC